These T cell receptor beta chains were read from a single sample in a study of T cells in Graves' hyperthyroidism and ophthalmopathy. TCRdb analysed the multiplex PCR reads with MiXCR anew, one entry per CDR3 protein. The data hold about 290,000 distinct CDR3 sequences, with around a sixth observed a single time. Source material: blood. The receptors stem from a man aged 30 to 39 with Graves' hyperthyroidism. Both conserved end residues are part of each CDR3. The D gene is left open where the match is weak. A row's size may be missing; if present it is once, few, many or a size class.

d_call	clone_size	v_call	j_call	cdr3_nt	cdr3_aa
.	few	TRBV30	TRBJ2-7	TGTGCCTACCACGGGCACGAGCAGTACTTC	CAYHGHEQYF
.	.	TRBV7-9	TRBJ1-4	TGTGCCAGCAGCTTAGGACAGCTCAATGAAAAACTGTTTTTT	CASSLGQLNEKLFF
.	.	TRBV12-3/TRBV12-4	TRBJ2-3	TGTGCGGGGGCGGATAATGCAGATACGCAGTATTTT	CAGADNADTQYF
.	many	TRBV7-6	TRBJ2-3	TGTGCCAGCAGCTTATTCGCTAGCACAGATACGCAGTATTTT	CASSLFASTDTQYF
.	once	TRBV6-2/TRBV6-3	TRBJ1-4	TGTGCCAGCAGTTACTCGAAGGTCTCCTCAACTAATGAAAAACTGTTTTTT	CASSYSKVSSTNEKLFF
TRBD1	.	TRBV5-5	TRBJ2-2	TGTGCCAGCAGTACCGGGACAGGAAGTGTCAACACCGGGGAGCTGTTTTTT	CASSTGTGSVNTGELFF
.	.	TRBV24-1	TRBJ2-2	TGTGCCACCAGTGATTTGGGCCAGAACACCGGGGAGCTGTTTTTT	CATSDLGQNTGELFF
TRBD2	many	TRBV6-1	TRBJ2-1	TGTGCCATCAAGTCGAGCGGACTAGCGGAGAGAAATGAGCAGTTCTTC	CAIKSSGLAERNEQFF
.	many	TRBV2	TRBJ2-1	TGTGCCAGCAGCCTGGAGCGAGAAAATGAGCAGTTCTTC	CASSLERENEQFF
.	few	TRBV7-3	TRBJ2-1	TGTGCCAGCAGCCCAAACTTAGGGAATGAGCAGTTCTTC	CASSPNLGNEQFF
TRBD1	.	TRBV2	TRBJ1-1	TGTGCCGGGACAGAGAACACTGAAGCTTTCTTT	CAGTENTEAFF
.	.	TRBV20-1	TRBJ1-2	TGCAGTGCTAGAGATCAAAGGGGCGCGGATGGCTACACCTTC	CSARDQRGADGYTF
.	.	TRBV19	TRBJ1-2	TGTGCCAGTAGTATAGGAGGAGATGGCTACACCTTC	CASSIGGDGYTF
.	many	TRBV12-5	TRBJ2-1	TGTGCTAGTGGTTCCCCTGCCTACAATGAGCAGTTCTTC	CASGSPAYNEQFF
.	few	TRBV6-1	TRBJ2-7	TGTGCCAGCAGTGAAGGGCCGGGCGGGCCCTACGAGCAGTACTTC	CASSEGPGGPYEQYF
.	many	TRBV27	TRBJ2-1	TGTGCCAGCAGTTTAATGGGAGTCAATGAGCAGTTCTTC	CASSLMGVNEQFF
.	.	TRBV12-3/TRBV12-4	TRBJ2-6	TGTGCCAGCAGTTTCCTCGGCTCTGGGGCCAACGTCCTGACTTTC	CASSFLGSGANVLTF
TRBD1	few	TRBV19	TRBJ1-2	TGTGCCAGTAGCCAATGGACAGGGGGCAGCTATGGCTACACCTTC	CASSQWTGGSYGYTF
TRBD2	many	TRBV3-1	TRBJ2-7	TGTGCCAGCAGCCCTCTAGCGGGAGTTACGTACGAGCAGTACTTC	CASSPLAGVTYEQYF
.	.	TRBV19	TRBJ2-1	TGTGCCAGTAGTCTAGTTAGGAACAATGGGCAGTTCTTC	CASSLVRNNGQFF
.	many	TRBV29-1	TRBJ2-5	TGCAGCGTTGCAAATGCACAAGAGACCCAGTACTTC	CSVANAQETQYF
.	.	TRBV9	TRBJ2-2	TGTGCCAGCAGCGTAGCTACCGGGAGCGGCACCGGGGAGCTGTTTTTT	CASSVATGSGTGELFF
.	many	TRBV3-1	TRBJ1-3	TGTGCCAGCGGTAGTTACGTCTCTGGAAACACCATATATTTT	CASGSYVSGNTIYF
.	many	TRBV5-1	TRBJ2-3	TGCGCCAGCAGCTTGGGACTGGTCACAGATACGCAGTATTTT	CASSLGLVTDTQYF
TRBD1	.	TRBV27	TRBJ1-1	TGTGCCAGCAGTTTTTTCCCAGGGGGGAACACTGAAGCTTTCTTT	CASSFFPGGNTEAFF
.	many	TRBV5-1	TRBJ1-5	TGCGCCAGCAGCTTGTCAGGGCTGGGCAATCAGCCCCAGCATTTT	CASSLSGLGNQPQHF
.	few	TRBV5-1	TRBJ2-1	TGCGCCAGCAGCTCTGACATGCTCTCCTACAATGAGCAGTTCTTC	CASSSDMLSYNEQFF
TRBD2	many	TRBV12-3/TRBV12-4	TRBJ2-5	TGTGCCAGCAGATCGGGACTAGCGGGACAAGAGACCCAGTACTTC	CASRSGLAGQETQYF
.	many	TRBV20-1	TRBJ1-1	TGCAGTGCTATACGTACTGAAGCTTTCTTT	CSAIRTEAFF
.	many	TRBV7-3	TRBJ2-7	TGTGCCAGCAGCTTAACCCCCCTTATCCACGAGCAGTACTTC	CASSLTPLIHEQYF
TRBD2	.	TRBV5-1	TRBJ2-6	TGCGCCAGCAGCCTTGGGACTAGCGGGGACTCTGGGGCCAACGTCCTGACTTTC	CASSLGTSGDSGANVLTF
.	.	TRBV30	TRBJ2-2	TGTGCCTGGGGTGAAGTTACTTATACCACCGGGGAGCTGTTTTTT	CAWGEVTYTTGELFF
.	few	TRBV7-8	TRBJ1-4	TGTGCCAGCAGCCCCCGGGCAGCTCGGGGTGAAAAACTGTTTTTT	CASSPRAARGEKLFF
TRBD1	many	TRBV7-9	TRBJ2-7	TGTGCCAGCAGCGCCTCGGGACAGGGCTTTCAGCAGTACTTC	CASSASGQGFQQYF
.	many	TRBV24-1	TRBJ1-4	TGTGCCACCAGTGATCGAAGTGGAGGGGAAAATGAAAAACTGTTTTTT	CATSDRSGGENEKLFF
TRBD2	many	TRBV6-2/TRBV6-3	TRBJ2-5	TGTGCCAGCAGTTACCTCGTAGAGCGGGAGGGCCCGGAGACCCAGTACTTC	CASSYLVEREGPETQYF
.	.	TRBV6-6	TRBJ2-1	TGTGCCAGCAGTTACTTAGCGCCCTACAATGAGCAGTTCTTC	CASSYLAPYNEQFF
.	many	TRBV2	TRBJ2-7	TGTGCCAGCAGACAGGGTGGCTACGAGCAGTACTTC	CASRQGGYEQYF
.	many	TRBV20-1	TRBJ2-3	TGCAGTGCTAGAATGCCCGAGGGGCGGGGCACCGCAGATACGCAGTATTTT	CSARMPEGRGTADTQYF
.	few	TRBV4-1	TRBJ2-5	TGCGCCAGCAGCCACCACGGGGGACCACTAGAAGAGACCCAGTACTTC	CASSHHGGPLEETQYF
.	many	TRBV2	TRBJ2-3	TGTGCCAGCAGTCTAGGGGGTTACACAGATACGCAGTATTTT	CASSLGGYTDTQYF
.	.	TRBV5-1	TRBJ2-6	TGCGCCAGTCATACAGGGTCCGGGGCCAACGTCCTGACTTTC	CASHTGSGANVLTF
TRBD2	many	TRBV12-3/TRBV12-4	TRBJ2-1	TGTGCCAGCAGCCTCTCGGCGGGAGGGCCGAATGAGCAGTTCTTC	CASSLSAGGPNEQFF
.	many	TRBV2	TRBJ2-7	TGTGCCAGCAGTAGGGGGGATTTGGTCCTGGGGTACTTC	CASSRGDLVLGYF
TRBD1	few	TRBV19	TRBJ1-2	TGTGCCAGTAGTATAGGAGCAGGGGGCGCGGGCTATGGCTACACCTTC	CASSIGAGGAGYGYTF
.	many	TRBV12-3/TRBV12-4	TRBJ2-3	TGTGCCAGCAGTTTAGATATTCAGGGCGTGCGGGATACGCAGTATTTT	CASSLDIQGVRDTQYF
TRBD2	.	TRBV7-9	TRBJ2-5	TGTGCCAGCAGCTCGACTAGCGGGAGAGGCGAGACCCAGTACTTC	CASSSTSGRGETQYF
TRBD1	.	TRBV11-2	TRBJ1-4	TGTGCCAGCAGCCCCAGGACAGGGGAAAAACTGTTTTTT	CASSPRTGEKLFF
.	many	TRBV27	TRBJ2-7	TGTGCCAGCAGTTTATCCAAGGGGGCCTACGAGCAGTACTTC	CASSLSKGAYEQYF
.	many	TRBV3-1	TRBJ2-1	TGTGCCAGCAGCCAATTGGCTGACAATGAGCAGTTCTTC	CASSQLADNEQFF
.	many	TRBV18	TRBJ2-5	TGTGCCAGCTCACCATCAGGGAGAGAGACCCAGTACTTC	CASSPSGRETQYF
TRBD1	once	TRBV11-2	TRBJ2-5	TGTGCCAGCAGCCCTATGGGACAGGGGAGTCAAGAGACCCAGTACTTC	CASSPMGQGSQETQYF
TRBD2	many	TRBV29-1	TRBJ2-2	TGCAGCGTTGGGGGACAGACTAGCGGGAGAGGGCGCACCGGGGAGCTGTTTTTT	CSVGGQTSGRGRTGELFF
.	many	TRBV2	TRBJ2-3	TGTGCCAGCAGCCCATATAGGACAGATACGCAGTATTTT	CASSPYRTDTQYF
.	many	TRBV5-1	TRBJ1-1	TGCGCCAGCAGCTGGGGGTGGCACACTGAAGCTTTCTTT	CASSWGWHTEAFF